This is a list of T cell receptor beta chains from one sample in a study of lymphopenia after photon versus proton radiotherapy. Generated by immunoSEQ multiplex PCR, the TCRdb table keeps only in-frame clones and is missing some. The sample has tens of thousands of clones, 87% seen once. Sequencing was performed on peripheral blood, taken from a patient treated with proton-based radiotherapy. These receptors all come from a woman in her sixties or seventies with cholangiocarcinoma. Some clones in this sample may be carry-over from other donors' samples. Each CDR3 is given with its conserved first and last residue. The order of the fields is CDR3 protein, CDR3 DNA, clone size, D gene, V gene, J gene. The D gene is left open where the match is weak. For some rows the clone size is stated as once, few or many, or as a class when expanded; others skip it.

CASSAPGTERNTIYF	TGTGCCAGCAGCGCCCCCGGGACAGAGAGAAACACCATATATTTT	-	TRBD1	TRBV5-4	TRBJ1-3
CASTRAPGPAYNEQFF	TGTGCCAGCACCCGAGCCCCGGGGCCGGCCTACAATGAGCAGTTCTTC	-	-	TRBV27	TRBJ2-1
CASSPWAGTRAYEQYF	TGTGCCAGCAGCCCTTGGGCCGGGACAAGGGCCTACGAGCAGTACTTC	-	-	TRBV27	TRBJ2-7
CASSYQNTGELFF	TGTGCCAGCAGTTACCAGAACACCGGGGAGCTGTTTTTT	-	-	TRBV6-5	TRBJ2-2
CASSFGSGQGIETQYF	TGTGCCAGTAGCTTTGGGAGTGGCCAGGGGATAGAGACCCAGTACTTC	once	-	TRBV19	TRBJ2-5
CASISLLAGNNEQFF	TGTGCCAGCATATCGTTGTTAGCGGGAAACAATGAGCAGTTCTTC	-	TRBD2	TRBV2	TRBJ2-1
CASSPNRKETQYF	TGTGCCAGCTCACCCAACAGAAAAGAGACCCAGTACTTC	-	-	TRBV18	TRBJ2-5
CATSSRAAYSNQPQHF	TGTGCCACCAGCAGCAGAGCAGCGTATAGCAATCAGCCCCAGCATTTT	once	-	TRBV15	TRBJ1-5
CASGTGTNSYNEQFF	TGTGCTAGTGGTACCGGGACAAACTCCTACAATGAGCAGTTCTTC	-	-	TRBV12-5	TRBJ2-1
CASSSLGDKTYEQYF	TGTGCCAGTAGTAGCCTAGGGGACAAAACTTACGAGCAGTACTTC	-	-	TRBV19	TRBJ2-7
CASSLDTEGQPQHF	TGCGCCAGCAGCTTGGATACAGAAGGCCAGCCCCAGCATTTT	-	-	TRBV5-1	TRBJ1-5
CASSPQRERLNEQFF	TGTGCCAGTAGTCCCCAGCGGGAGCGTTTGAATGAGCAGTTCTTC	few	TRBD2	TRBV19	TRBJ2-1
CASSPIGTVGTEAFF	TGTGCCAGCTCACCAATTGGGACCGTGGGCACTGAAGCTTTCTTT	-	-	TRBV18	TRBJ1-1
CASSLSPLPSYEQYF	TGCGCCAGCAGCCTCTCCCCCCTACCCTCCTACGAGCAGTACTTC	once	-	TRBV4-1	TRBJ2-7
CAISESGAKSSYEQYF	TGTGCCATCAGTGAGTCCGGGGCCAAGAGCTCCTACGAGCAGTACTTC	-	-	TRBV10-3	TRBJ2-7
CASSRPGQGRNEQYF	TGTGCCAGCAGTAGGCCGGGACAGGGCCGCAACGAGCAGTACTTC	-	TRBD1	TRBV27	TRBJ2-7
CASRAGGNGYTF	TGTGCCAGCAGGGCAGGGGGTAATGGCTACACCTTC	-	TRBD1	TRBV2	TRBJ1-2
CASSLVGGRTDTQYF	TGTGCCAGCAGCTTGGTAGGAGGGAGGACAGATACGCAGTATTTT	-	-	TRBV5-5	TRBJ2-3
CASSVSTLPTYGYTF	TGTGCCAGCAGCGTCTCAACACTTCCTACCTATGGCTACACCTTC	-	-	TRBV9	TRBJ1-2
CASSASAGSSYNEQFF	TGCGCCAGCAGCGCCTCAGCGGGATCCTCCTACAATGAGCAGTTCTTC	-	TRBD2	TRBV5-1	TRBJ2-1
CATSSRRAPNTEAFF	TGTGCCACCAGCAGTAGGCGGGCCCCGAACACTGAAGCTTTCTTT	-	-	TRBV15	TRBJ1-1
CASSPSGRIGEQYF	TGTGCCAGCAGTCCTAGCGGGAGGATCGGGGAGCAGTACTTC	-	TRBD2	TRBV27	TRBJ2-7
CASSQTAAYEQYF	TGTGCCAGCTCACAGACAGCGGCCTACGAGCAGTACTTC	-	-	TRBV18	TRBJ2-7
CASSRPIGGQGNTIYF	TGTGCCAGCAGCCGCCCAATCGGGGGACAGGGAAACACCATATATTTT	once	TRBD1	TRBV4-2	TRBJ1-3
CASSLQGASYNEQFF	TGTGCCAGCAGCTTGCAGGGGGCGTCCTACAATGAGCAGTTCTTC	-	TRBD1	TRBV5-4	TRBJ2-1
CASSDFRVDNEQFF	TGTGCCAGCAGTGATTTTAGGGTAGACAATGAGCAGTTCTTC	-	-	TRBV2	TRBJ2-1
CASSQGGTNLFEQYF	TGTGCCAGCAGCCAAGGCGGGACTAACCTCTTTGAGCAGTACTTC	-	TRBD2	TRBV4-2	TRBJ2-7
CASSTSRPPSPITEAFF	TGTGCCAGCAGCACTTCCAGACCACCGAGTCCTATCACTGAAGCTTTCTTT	-	-	TRBV11-2	TRBJ1-1
CASSPRLASFTDTQYF	TGTGCCAGCAGCCCCAGACTAGCGAGTTTCACAGATACGCAGTATTTT	-	TRBD2	TRBV7-2	TRBJ2-3
CASSLVGNEQYF	TGTGCCAGCAGCTTAGTAGGGAACGAGCAGTACTTC	-	-	TRBV7-2	TRBJ2-7
CASSLGPDREFYGYTF	TGCGCCAGCAGCTTGGGCCCGGACAGGGAATTCTATGGCTACACCTTC	-	TRBD1	TRBV5-1	TRBJ1-2
CASSLGSGRTPEGYGYTF	TGTGCCAGCAGTCTCGGCTCGGGACGAACCCCCGAGGGATATGGCTACACCTTC	once	-	TRBV5-8	TRBJ1-2
CASSSRQGRPQHF	TGTGCCAGCAGTTCTCGACAGGGGAGGCCCCAGCATTTT	-	TRBD1	TRBV6-6	TRBJ1-5
CASSFLRVELFF	TGTGCCAGCAGCTTTCTCCGGGTCGAGCTGTTTTTT	-	-	TRBV5-8	TRBJ2-2
CASSDVTGLQETQYF	TGTGCCAGCAGTGATGTAACGGGGCTCCAAGAGACCCAGTACTTC	-	-	TRBV2	TRBJ2-5
CASGTGIGVGYGYTF	TGTGCCAGCGGGACAGGGATAGGTGTGGGCTATGGCTACACCTTC	-	TRBD1	TRBV9	TRBJ1-2
CAWSPPGLASSTDTQYF	TGTGCCTGGAGTCCACCGGGACTAGCGTCTAGCACAGATACGCAGTATTTT	once	TRBD2	TRBV30	TRBJ2-3
CASADRDGSPLHF	TGTGCCAGCGCCGACAGGGACGGTTCACCCCTCCACTTT	once	TRBD1	TRBV11-3	TRBJ1-6
CASSTTGWAETQYF	TGTGCCAGCAGCACGACAGGTTGGGCGGAGACCCAGTACTTC	-	-	TRBV7-2	TRBJ2-5
CASSLDIGGGPMGTDTQYF	TGTGCCAGCAGCTTGGACATCGGGGGGGGCCCGATGGGCACAGATACGCAGTATTTT	-	TRBD2	TRBV5-4	TRBJ2-3
CASSTARGQPQHF	TGTGCCAGCAGCACCGCGCGGGGGCAGCCCCAGCATTTT	few	-	TRBV11-2	TRBJ1-5
CASSLAGLAGAIYEQYF	TGCGCCAGCAGCTTGGCCGGACTAGCGGGGGCCATATACGAGCAGTACTTC	-	TRBD2	TRBV5-1	TRBJ2-7
CASMPGLEKMQQFF	TGTGCCAGCATGCCGGGACTAGAAAAAATGCAGCAGTTCTTC	-	TRBD2	TRBV7-2	TRBJ2-1
CASSLDAGLAGYEQYF	TGTGCCAGCAGCTTGGATGCTGGACTAGCGGGCTACGAGCAGTACTTC	once	TRBD2	TRBV5-4	TRBJ2-7
CASSLTRTSTDTQYF	TGTGCCAGCAGCTTAACGCGGACTAGCACAGATACGCAGTATTTT	-	-	TRBV11-2	TRBJ2-3
CASSIRQGSGANVLTF	TGTGCCAGTAGTATAAGGCAGGGGTCTGGGGCCAACGTCCTGACTTTC	-	-	TRBV19	TRBJ2-6
CASRAMEDTQYF	TGTGCCAGCAGAGCGATGGAAGATACGCAGTATTTT	-	-	TRBV7-2	TRBJ2-3
CASSQVGSGEGEQFF	TGCGCCAGCAGCCAAGTTGGTAGCGGGGAGGGTGAGCAGTTCTTC	-	TRBD2	TRBV4-1	TRBJ2-1
CASSYSGTSTDTQYF	TGTGCCAGCAGTTATAGCGGGACCAGCACAGATACGCAGTATTTT	-	TRBD2	TRBV27	TRBJ2-3
CASRGDRASEAFF	TGTGCCAGCAGGGGGGACAGGGCCTCTGAAGCTTTCTTT	-	TRBD1	TRBV28	TRBJ1-1
CSVGQTYEQYF	TGCAGCGTTGGACAGACCTACGAGCAGTACTTC	-	-	TRBV29-1	TRBJ2-7
CASSIYGTRNTEAFF	TGTGCCAGTAGTATCTACGGGACACGGAACACTGAAGCTTTCTTT	-	-	TRBV19	TRBJ1-1
CASSLFASGDTQYF	TGTGCCAGCAGTTTATTTGCCTCGGGAGATACGCAGTATTTT	-	-	TRBV27	TRBJ2-3
CASSLGALNYGYTF	TGTGCCAGCAGCTTGGGGGCCCTAAACTATGGCTACACCTTC	once	-	TRBV5-6	TRBJ1-2